This TCR beta chain was identified during a study of T cell responses to AZD1222 COVID-19 vaccine. A note on this clone: The antigen is undetermined.

Using immunoSEQ multiplex PCR, the repertoire was profiled, and TCRdb retains in-frame clones only, with some absent. The table has around 160,000 clones, more than 70% seen once. Study-wide findings and caveats: Seropositivity was recorded at baseline in only 6 or 7 AZD1222 recipients. After two AZD1222 doses, spike-specific TCR breadth and depth rose versus day 0. Across spike, vaccine-associated CD4 TCRs were found, dominant at 160-218 and 743-854. Possibly, clonal diversity was underestimated; donors were largely white British and included more females.

V lost 5 bases to trimming and J lost 7 bases, with 11 bases between them. The CDR3 loop spans 12 amino acids. Per the germline V gene, CDR1 is KGHSH and CDR2 is LQKENI. This clonotype was sampled from an adult in good health. This chain connects TRBV18 to TRBJ2-5; unclear D gene. The specimen comprised peripheral blood, sampled on day 0 of AZD1222 vaccination. CDR3 sequence (DNA): TGTGCCAGCTCATCCCCACTGGGGACCCAGTACTTC. Protein: CASSSPLGTQYF.